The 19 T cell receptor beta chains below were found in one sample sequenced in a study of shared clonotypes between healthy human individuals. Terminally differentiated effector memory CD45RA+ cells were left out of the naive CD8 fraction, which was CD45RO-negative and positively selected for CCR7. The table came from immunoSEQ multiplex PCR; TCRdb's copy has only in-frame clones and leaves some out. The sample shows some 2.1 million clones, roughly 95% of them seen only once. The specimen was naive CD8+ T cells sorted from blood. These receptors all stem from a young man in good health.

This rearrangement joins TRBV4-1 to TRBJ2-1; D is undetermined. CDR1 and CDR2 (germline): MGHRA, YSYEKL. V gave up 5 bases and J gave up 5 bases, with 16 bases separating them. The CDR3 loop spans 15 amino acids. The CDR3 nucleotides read TGCGCCAGCAGCTTAAGATTACCTATTGACAATGAGCAGTTCTTC. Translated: CASSLRLPIDNEQFF.

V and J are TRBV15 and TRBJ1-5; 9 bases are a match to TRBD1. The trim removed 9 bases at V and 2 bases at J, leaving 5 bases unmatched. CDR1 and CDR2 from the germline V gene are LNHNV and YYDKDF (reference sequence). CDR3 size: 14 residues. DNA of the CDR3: TGTGCCACAAAGACAGGGGGAGGCAATCAGCCCCAGCATTTT. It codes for CATKTGGGNQPQHF.

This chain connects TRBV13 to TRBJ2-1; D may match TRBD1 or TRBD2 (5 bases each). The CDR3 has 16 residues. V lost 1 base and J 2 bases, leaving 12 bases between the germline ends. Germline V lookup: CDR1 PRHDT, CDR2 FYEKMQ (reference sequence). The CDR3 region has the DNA TGTGCCAGCAGCTTAGCTGAGGGGTCCGCCTACAATGAGCAGTTCTTC. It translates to CASSLAEGSAYNEQFF.

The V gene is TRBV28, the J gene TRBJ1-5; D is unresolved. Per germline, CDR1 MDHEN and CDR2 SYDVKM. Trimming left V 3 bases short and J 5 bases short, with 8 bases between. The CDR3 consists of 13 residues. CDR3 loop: CASSLMTHQPQHF. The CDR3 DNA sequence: TGTGCCAGCAGTTTGATGACCCATCAGCCCCAGCATTTT. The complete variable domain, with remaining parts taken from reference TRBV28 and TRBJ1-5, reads DVKVTQSSRYLVKRTGEKVFLECVQDMDHENMFWYRQDPGLGLRLIYFSYDVKMKEKGDIPEGYSVSREKKERFSLILESASTNQTSMYLCASSLMTHQPQHFGDGTRLSIL.

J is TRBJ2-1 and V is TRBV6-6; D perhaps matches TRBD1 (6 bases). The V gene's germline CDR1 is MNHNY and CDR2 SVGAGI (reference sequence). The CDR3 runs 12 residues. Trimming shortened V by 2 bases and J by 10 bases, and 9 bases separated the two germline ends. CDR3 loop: CASSYLRGEQFF. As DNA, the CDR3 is TGTGCCAGCAGTTACCTAAGGGGGGAGCAGTTCTTC.

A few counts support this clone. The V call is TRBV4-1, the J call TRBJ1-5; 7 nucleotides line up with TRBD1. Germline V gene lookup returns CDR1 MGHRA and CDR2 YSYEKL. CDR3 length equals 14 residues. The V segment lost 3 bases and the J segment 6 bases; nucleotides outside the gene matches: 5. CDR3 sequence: CASSQPTGAQPQHF. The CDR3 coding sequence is TGCGCCAGCAGCCAGCCCACAGGGGCTCAGCCCCAGCATTTT.

The CDR3 is CASSVSPGQGVGRNTEAFF. In DNA form, the CDR3 reads TGTGCCAGCAGCGTATCACCGGGACAGGGGGTCGGGAGGAACACTGAAGCTTTCTTT. The V gene is TRBV9, the J gene TRBJ1-1; 11 bases agree with TRBD1. Germline assignment: CDR1 SGDLS and CDR2 YYNGEE. V gave up 1 base and J gave up 1 base; unmatched junction bases: 12. The CDR3 is 19 residues long.

In nucleotides, the CDR3 is TGTGCCAGCAGCTTAGGATCGGACAGGGTCTACGAGCAGTACTTC. This encodes CASSLGSDRVYEQYF. The chain employs TRBV11-2 and TRBJ2-7, with 8 bases identical to TRBD1. The CDR3 is made up of 15 amino acids. Germline trimming cut 1 base from V and 3 bases from J; bases unmatched to any gene: 5. In germline, CDR1 is SGHAT, CDR2 FQNNGV.

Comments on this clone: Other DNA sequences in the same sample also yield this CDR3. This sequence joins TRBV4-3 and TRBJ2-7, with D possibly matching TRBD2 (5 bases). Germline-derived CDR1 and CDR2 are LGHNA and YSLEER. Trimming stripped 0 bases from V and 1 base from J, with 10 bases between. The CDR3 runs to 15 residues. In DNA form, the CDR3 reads TGCGCCAGCAGCCAAGATCCCGGGGAATCCTACGAGCAGTACTTC. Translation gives CASSQDPGESYEQYF.

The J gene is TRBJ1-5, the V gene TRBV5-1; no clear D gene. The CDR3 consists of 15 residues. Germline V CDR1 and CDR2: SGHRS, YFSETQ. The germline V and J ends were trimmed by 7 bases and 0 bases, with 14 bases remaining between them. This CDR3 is CASRDEPNSNQPQHF. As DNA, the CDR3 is TGCGCCAGCCGCGACGAGCCGAATAGCAATCAGCCCCAGCATTTT.

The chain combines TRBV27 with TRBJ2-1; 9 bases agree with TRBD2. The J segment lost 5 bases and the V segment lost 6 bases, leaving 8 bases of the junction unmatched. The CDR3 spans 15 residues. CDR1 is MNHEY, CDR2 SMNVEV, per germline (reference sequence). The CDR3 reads CASRVLAGWDNEQFF. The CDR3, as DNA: TGTGCCAGCAGAGTTCTAGCGGGGTGGGACAATGAGCAGTTCTTC.

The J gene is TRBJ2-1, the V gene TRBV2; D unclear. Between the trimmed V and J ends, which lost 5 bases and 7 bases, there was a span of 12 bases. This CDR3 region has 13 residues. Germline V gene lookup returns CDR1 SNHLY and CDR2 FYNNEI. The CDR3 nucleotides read TGTGCCAGCAGTCTTTGGACCGGGAATGAGCAGTTCTTC. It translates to CASSLWTGNEQFF.

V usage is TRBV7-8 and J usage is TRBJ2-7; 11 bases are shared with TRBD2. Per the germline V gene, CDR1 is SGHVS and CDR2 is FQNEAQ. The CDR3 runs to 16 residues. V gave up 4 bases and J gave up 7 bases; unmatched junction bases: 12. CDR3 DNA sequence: TGTGCCAGCAGCTACCTAGCGGGAGGCCGGTTTCAAGAGCAGTACTTC. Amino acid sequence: CASSYLAGGRFQEQYF.

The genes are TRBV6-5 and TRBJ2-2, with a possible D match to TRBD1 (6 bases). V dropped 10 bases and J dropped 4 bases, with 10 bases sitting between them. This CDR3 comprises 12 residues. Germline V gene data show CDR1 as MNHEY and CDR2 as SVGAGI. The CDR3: CATYRATGELFF. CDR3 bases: TGTGCCACCTACAGGGCCACCGGGGAGCTGTTTTTT.

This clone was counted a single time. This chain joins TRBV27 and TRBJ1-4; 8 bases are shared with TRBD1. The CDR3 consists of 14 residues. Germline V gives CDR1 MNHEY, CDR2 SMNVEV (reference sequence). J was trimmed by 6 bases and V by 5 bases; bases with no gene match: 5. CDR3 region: CASSPRGLDEKLFF. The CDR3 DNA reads TGTGCCAGCAGTCCCAGGGGGCTGGATGAAAAACTGTTTTTT.

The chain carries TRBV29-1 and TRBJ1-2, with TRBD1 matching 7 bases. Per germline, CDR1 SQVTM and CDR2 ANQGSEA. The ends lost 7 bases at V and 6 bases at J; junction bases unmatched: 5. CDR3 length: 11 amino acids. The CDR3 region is CSATGLNGYTF. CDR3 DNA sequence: TGCAGCGCGACAGGGCTCAATGGCTACACCTTC.

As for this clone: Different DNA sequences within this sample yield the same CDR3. The CDR3 here is CASSLWQGPYEQYF. The DNA of the CDR3 is TGTGCCAGCAGCCTCTGGCAGGGCCCTTACGAGCAGTACTTC. The chain is built from TRBV27 and TRBJ2-7, with D possibly matching TRBD1 (5 bases). V was pared by 6 bases and J by 4 bases, with 16 bases between. Germline CDR1 and CDR2: MNHEY and SMNVEV (reference sequence). There are 14 residues in the CDR3.

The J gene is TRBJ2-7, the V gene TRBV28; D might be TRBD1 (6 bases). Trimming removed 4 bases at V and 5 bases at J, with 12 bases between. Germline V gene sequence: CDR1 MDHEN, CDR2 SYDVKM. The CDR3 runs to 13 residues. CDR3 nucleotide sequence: TGTGCCAGCAGTTATACAGGGTCCCACGAGCAGTACTTC. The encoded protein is CASSYTGSHEQYF.

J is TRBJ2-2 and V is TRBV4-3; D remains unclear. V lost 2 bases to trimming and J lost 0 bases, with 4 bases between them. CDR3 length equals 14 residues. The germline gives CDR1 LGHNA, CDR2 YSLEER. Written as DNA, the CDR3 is TGCGCCAGCAGCCAATACTCGAACACCGGGGAGCTGTTTTTT. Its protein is CASSQYSNTGELFF.